This T cell receptor (beta chain) emerged from a study of blood T cells in healthy people across ages. Study results and caveats: Diversity of TCR beta per million T cells declined in a roughly linear way with age. Estimates drawn from one million T cells were deemed to understate diversity.

Points on this clonotype: Its antigen remains unidentified.

Trimming left V 4 bases short and J 2 bases short, with 15 bases between. This CDR3 spans 15 amino acids. CDR1 and CDR2 (germline): SGHTA, FQGNSA. Peripheral blood samples of 9 to 10 milliliters were drawn from each donor. It was with a sample-barcoded 5' primer and a J-beta primer mix that a second PCR of roughly 7 to 11 cycles was run. TCRdb itself ran the 5' RACE reads through MiXCR, one entry per CDR3 protein. The profile covers fewer than 1,000,000 distinct CDR3 sequences, with 44% appearing a single time and roughly 18% taken by the ten largest. The sample taken for sequencing was blood. This clonotype was sampled from a man in his sixties in good health. J is TRBJ2-7 and V is TRBV7-2; possibly TRBD1 for D (5 bases). For the CDR3, the DNA is TGTGCCAGCAGCTCCCAGGCAGGGTCTACCTACGAGCAGTACTTC. This gives the protein CASSSQAGSTYEQYF.